A selection of T cell receptor beta chains follows, all from one sample in a study of T cells in Graves' hyperthyroidism and ophthalmopathy. TCRdb analysed the multiplex PCR reads with MiXCR anew, one entry per CDR3 protein. The profile shows about 840,000 distinct CDR3 sequences, 38% of them singletons. Specimen: blood. Receptor source: a man between 18 and 29 years old with Graves' hyperthyroidism. Each CDR3 is given with its conserved first and last residue. The D gene is left open where the match is weak.

V,D,CDR3
TRBV25-1,NA,CASSDPDVASTQYF
TRBV9,NA,CASSAGPTADTEAFF
TRBV14,NA,CASSQGLYQPQHF
TRBV20-1,NA,CSAGTRSGNTIYF
TRBV4-2,NA,CASSQDEDQLFF
TRBV11-2,NA,CASSLVLNGYTF
TRBV6-5,NA,CASSYELRETQYF
TRBV12-3/TRBV12-4,NA,CASSEPRTGSGNTIYF
TRBV7-3,NA,CASSSGEGAGKGANVLTF
TRBV2,NA,CASRLLLQAGSSPQYF
TRBV15,NA,CATSREPRLRAFF
TRBV7-2,NA,CASSLNRVQETQYF
TRBV7-9,NA,CASSWHVLEAFF
TRBV10-3,NA,CAISESGGRYGYTF
TRBV9,NA,CASSGDPDSGNTIYF
TRBV28,NA,CASSLPLGRSDYEQYF
TRBV7-9,NA,CASSLMRGRGEYETQYF
TRBV10-2,NA,CASSQNTATNEKLFF
TRBV27,NA,CASSYAGPNQPQHF
TRBV7-8,TRBD1,CASSPALGQGNQPQHF
TRBV29-1,TRBD2,CSVPSSGGSGEQYF
TRBV5-6,NA,CASSRGTVGHEQYF
TRBV12-3/TRBV12-4,NA,CASSFTLGGNTIYF
TRBV12-3/TRBV12-4,NA,CASSLGNRAAPLHF
TRBV15,TRBD1,CATSSEGGNYGYTF
TRBV9,NA,CASSLSTETTEAFF
TRBV20-1,NA,CSASAGGETQYF
TRBV2,NA,CASSELSSQETQYF
TRBV29-1,NA,CSVEEQYF
TRBV7-1,TRBD2,CASRSTGTSGRPGELFF
TRBV14,NA,CASSQDAGTPEETQYF
TRBV19,NA,CASKGAAREKLFF
TRBV2,NA,CASSERPNEKLFF
TRBV14,TRBD1,CASGQGARYEQYF
TRBV7-8,NA,CASSLVGESEQPQHF
TRBV7-8,TRBD2,CASINYSGRRGEQYF
TRBV10-3,NA,CASSTGGGQPRHF
TRBV5-1,NA,CASSTEAGYYEQYF